This T cell receptor beta chain was profiled in a study of OX40 agonist ivuxolimab in advanced cancers. Study overall: Melanoma, hepatocellular carcinoma, head and neck or renal cell cancer occurred in dose-escalation patients. Study-level points and caveats: Expanded peripheral T-cell antigen specificity went undetermined. The CD4+ and CD8+ T cells in the blood had expanded clonally by week 6 at 0.1 to 3.0 mg/kg.

About this clone itself: Its antigen is unidentified.

The assay was immunoSEQ multiplex PCR, and TCRdb's table has in-frame clones only and misses some. The sample includes 130,000 or so clones, approximately 90% of them seen just once. The germline V and J ends were trimmed by 6 bases and 3 bases, with 18 bases remaining between them. CDR1 is SGHTA and CDR2 is FQGNSA in the germline V gene. This CDR3 has 15 amino acids. The receptor comes from an adult with an advanced solid tumor such as melanoma, head and neck, liver or kidney cancer. The J gene is TRBJ2-7, the V gene TRBV7-2; TRBD2 might be the D (7 bases). Source: CD4+ or CD8+ T cells sorted from blood, taken in a trial of the OX40 agonist ivuxolimab. The DNA of the CDR3 is TGTGCCAGCAGTTGGGGGGGCGGAGCCTTCTACGAGCAGTACTTC. Protein sequence: CASSWGGGAFYEQYF.